This T cell receptor beta chain derives from a study of OX40 agonist ivuxolimab in advanced cancers. Across the study: Antecedent anti-PD-1, anti-PD-L1 or anti-CTLA-4 therapy was permissible, with about 39% having received some.

If patients had autoimmune disease history or systemic immunosuppression, they were excluded. There are 14 residues in the CDR3. Trimming removed 1 base at V and 7 bases at J, with 11 bases between. CDR1 MGHDK and CDR2 SYGVNS come from the germline V gene. The method was immunoSEQ multiplex PCR; TCRdb's version includes in-frame clones alone and lacks a portion of them. The data contain 72,000 or so clones, 84% of them singletons. As to this clone: Its target is not known.

Findings and caveats of the study: Among the nonresponders, some also had low normalized T-cell clonal expansion.

This chain connects TRBV25-1 to TRBJ1-5; D may be TRBD1 (5 bases). The source was CD4+ or CD8+ T cells sorted from blood, collected in a trial of the OX40 agonist ivuxolimab. This sequence originates from an adult with an advanced solid tumor such as melanoma, head and neck, liver or kidney cancer. The CDR3 DNA is TGTGCCAGCAGTGAATGGGGCAGGGAACAGCCCCAGCATTTT. Translation gives CASSEWGREQPQHF.